This T cell receptor beta chain was identified in a study of prognosis after radiotherapy for stage I lung cancer. Looking at the study overall: Patients with tumors diagnosed as squamous cell carcinoma numbered 6 or 7, and those with adenocarcinoma twelve. Study observations and caveats: Reportedly, the usage of TRBV and TRBJ genes was not the same in patients with and without metastases. After stereotactic body radiation therapy, median unique TCR clones were several thousand, down from 10,088.

A word on this clonotype: What it binds is unknown. A single base is all that separates this from a far larger clone, so a read error is likely.

CDR1 is MRHNA and CDR2 is SNTAGT in the germline V gene. This CDR3 region has 14 residues. Two-round multiplex PCR, the amplification method, yielded TCR beta CDR3 from genomic DNA. Gene-specific TRBV and TRBJ primers were used in PCR round one. TCRdb re-analysed the multiplex PCR reads in MiXCR, keeping a single row per CDR3 protein. The sample has about 51,000 distinct CDR3 sequences, about 35% seen once. The source was PBMCs, collected before or after stereotactic body radiation therapy (not recorded which). The chain couples TRBV6-4 to TRBJ1-2, with a possible D match to TRBD1 (5 bases). The sequence was obtained from a donor aged 50 or older with non-small cell lung cancer. The CDR3: CASSDQGRHYCYTF. The CDR3 DNA is TGTGCCAGCAGTGACCAGGGACGGCACTATTGCTACACCTTC.